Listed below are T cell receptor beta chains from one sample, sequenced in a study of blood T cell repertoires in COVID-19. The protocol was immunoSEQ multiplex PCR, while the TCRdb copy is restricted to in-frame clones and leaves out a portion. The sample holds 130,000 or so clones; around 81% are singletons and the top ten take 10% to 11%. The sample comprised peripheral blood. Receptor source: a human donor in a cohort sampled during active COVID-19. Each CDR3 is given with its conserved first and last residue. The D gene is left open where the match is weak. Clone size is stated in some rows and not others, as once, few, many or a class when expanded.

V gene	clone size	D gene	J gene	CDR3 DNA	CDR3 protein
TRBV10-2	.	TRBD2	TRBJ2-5	TGCGCCAGCAGTGAGTCCCACTTCGCCGGGGGGGCAGTTGGGGAGACCCAGTACTTC	CASSESHFAGGAVGETQYF
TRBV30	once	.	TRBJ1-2	TGTGCCTGGGGGACTGGGGGCAGGGGCTATGGCTACACCTTC	CAWGTGGRGYGYTF
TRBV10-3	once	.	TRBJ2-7	TGTGCCATGGGGGCAGATTACTACGAGCAGTACTTC	CAMGADYYEQYF
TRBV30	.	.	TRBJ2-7	TGTGCCTGGAGCCACTCTACCTACGAGCAGTACTTC	CAWSHSTYEQYF
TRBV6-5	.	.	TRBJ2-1	TGTGCCAGCCGCCTGAGCTCCTACAATGAGCAGTTCTTC	CASRLSSYNEQFF
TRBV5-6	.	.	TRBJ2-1	TGTGCCAGCAGCTTTAACCGGGATGAGCAGTTCTTC	CASSFNRDEQFF
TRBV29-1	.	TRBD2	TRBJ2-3	TGCAGCGCCGGGGGAGCGGGGGGCGCAGATACGCAGTATTTT	CSAGGAGGADTQYF
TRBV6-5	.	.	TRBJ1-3	TGTGCCACCCTAACAGGGACAGGAAACACCATATATTTT	CATLTGTGNTIYF
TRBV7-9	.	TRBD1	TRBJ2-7	TGTGCCAGCAGCTCAACTACAGGGGGGACAGTAGATTACGAGCAGTACTTC	CASSSTTGGTVDYEQYF
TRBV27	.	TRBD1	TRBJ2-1	TGTGCCAGCAGCCCTCGGACAGGGGAGTGGGGCTATGAGCAGTTCTTC	CASSPRTGEWGYEQFF
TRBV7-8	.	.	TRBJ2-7	TGTGCCAGCAGCCCCGGGACTGCCCCAACCTACGAGCAGTACTTC	CASSPGTAPTYEQYF
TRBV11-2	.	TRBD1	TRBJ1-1	TGTGCCAGCAGCTTAACCCCAGGGACAGGGAACACTGAAGCTTTCTTT	CASSLTPGTGNTEAFF
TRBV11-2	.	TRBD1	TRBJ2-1	TGTGCCAGCAGCCTACCTCGGACAGGATTACCTGAGCAGTTCTTC	CASSLPRTGLPEQFF
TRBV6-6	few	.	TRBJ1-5	TGTGCCAGCAGTTACCCCCGGGGGGGGTATCAGCCCCAGCATTTT	CASSYPRGGYQPQHF
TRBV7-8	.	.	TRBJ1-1	TGTGCCAGCAGCTTAGAACAGGGTAAGGGGAACACTGAAGCTTTCTTT	CASSLEQGKGNTEAFF
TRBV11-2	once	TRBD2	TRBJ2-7	TGTGCCAGCAGCTTAGTGGAAGCGGGGGGGCTTCACGAGCAGTACTTC	CASSLVEAGGLHEQYF
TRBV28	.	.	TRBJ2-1	TGTGCCAGCAGGTGGGGGCGGCGACTCAGGGATGAGCAGTTCTTC	CASRWGRRLRDEQFF
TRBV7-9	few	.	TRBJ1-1	TGTGCCAGCAGCGGCTACCGAGGGGGAGACACTGAAGCTTTCTTT	CASSGYRGGDTEAFF
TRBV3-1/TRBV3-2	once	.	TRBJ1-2	TGTGCCAGCAGCCTCACGAGGGAGGGCTATGGCTACACCTTC	CASSLTREGYGYTF
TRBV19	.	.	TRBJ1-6	TGTGCCAGTAGTATGGCACTGGAGGGGCGCGCACACTTT	CASSMALEGRAHF
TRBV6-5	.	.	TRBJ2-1	TGTGCCATTCGGGGGAGGGACAGGAGGGGCAATGAGCAGTTCTTC	CAIRGRDRRGNEQFF
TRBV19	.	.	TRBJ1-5	TGTGCCACAGGGGGCAATCAGCCCCAGCATTTT	CATGGNQPQHF
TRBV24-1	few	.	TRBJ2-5	TGTGCCACCAGCAAGGGGCCAGAGACCCAGTACTTC	CATSKGPETQYF
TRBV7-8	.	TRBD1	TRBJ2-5	TGTGCCATCGGCCGGGACAGGGTTGAGAAGACCCAGTACTTC	CAIGRDRVEKTQYF
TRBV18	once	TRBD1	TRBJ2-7	TGTGCCAGCTCACCACCTGGACAGGGCGCATACGAGCAGTACTTC	CASSPPGQGAYEQYF
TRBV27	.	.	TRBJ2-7	TGTGCCAGCAGTTTCCACAAGCAGGGTATCTACGAGCAGTACTTC	CASSFHKQGIYEQYF
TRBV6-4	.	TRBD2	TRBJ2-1	TGTGCCAGCAGTCCTAGCGGGGCCCCCAATGAGCAGTTCTTC	CASSPSGAPNEQFF
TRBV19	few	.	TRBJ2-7	TGTGCCAGTAGTATAGATGACAGGTCACAGTACTTC	CASSIDDRSQYF
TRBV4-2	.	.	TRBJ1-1	TGTGCCAGCAGCCAAGTCGCCGGCAGGGGAACGGAAGCTGAAGCTTTCTTT	CASSQVAGRGTEAEAFF
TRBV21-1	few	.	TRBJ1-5	TGTGCCAGCAGCAAGGTGGAACAGGTATATCAGCCCCAGCATTTT	CASSKVEQVYQPQHF
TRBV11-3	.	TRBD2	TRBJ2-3	TGTGCCAGCAGCTCCCGAGAAGCGGGGGGGGTCACAGATACGCAGTATTTT	CASSSREAGGVTDTQYF
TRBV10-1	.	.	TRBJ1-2	TGCGCCACGCGACCGGACAGCGCCTATGGCTACACCTTC	CATRPDSAYGYTF
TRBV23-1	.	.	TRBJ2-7	TGCGCCAGCAGTCAACAGAGACTGCAAGCCTACGAGCAGTACTTC	CASSQQRLQAYEQYF